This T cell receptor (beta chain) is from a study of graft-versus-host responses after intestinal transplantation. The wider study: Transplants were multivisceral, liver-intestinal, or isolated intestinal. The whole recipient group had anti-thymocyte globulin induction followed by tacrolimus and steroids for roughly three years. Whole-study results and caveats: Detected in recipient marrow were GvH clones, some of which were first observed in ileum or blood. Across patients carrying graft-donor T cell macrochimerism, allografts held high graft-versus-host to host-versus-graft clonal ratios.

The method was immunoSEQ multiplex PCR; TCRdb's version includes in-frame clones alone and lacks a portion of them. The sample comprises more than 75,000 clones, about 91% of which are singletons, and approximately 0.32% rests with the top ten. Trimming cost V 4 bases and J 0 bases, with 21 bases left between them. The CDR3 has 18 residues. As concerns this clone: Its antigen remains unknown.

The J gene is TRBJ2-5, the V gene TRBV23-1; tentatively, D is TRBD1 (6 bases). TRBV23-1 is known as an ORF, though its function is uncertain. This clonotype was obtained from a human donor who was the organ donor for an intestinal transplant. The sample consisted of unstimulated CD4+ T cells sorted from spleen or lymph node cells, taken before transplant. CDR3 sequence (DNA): TGCGCCAGCAGTCCTCAGGTGGGGGCCAACCCCTACCAAGAGACCCAGTACTTC. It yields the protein CASSPQVGANPYQETQYF.